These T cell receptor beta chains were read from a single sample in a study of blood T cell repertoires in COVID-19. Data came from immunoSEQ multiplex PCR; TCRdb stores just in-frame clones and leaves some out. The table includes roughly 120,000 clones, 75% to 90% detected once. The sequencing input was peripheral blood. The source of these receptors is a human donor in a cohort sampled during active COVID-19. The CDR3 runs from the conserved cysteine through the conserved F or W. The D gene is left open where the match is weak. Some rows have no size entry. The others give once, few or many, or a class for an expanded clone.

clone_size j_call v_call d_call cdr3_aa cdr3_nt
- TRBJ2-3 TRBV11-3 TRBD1 CASSPGQGSDTQYF TGTGCCAGCAGCCCAGGACAGGGGTCAGATACGCAGTATTTT
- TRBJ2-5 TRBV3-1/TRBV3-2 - CASSQEGLPQETQYF TGTGCCAGCAGCCAAGAGGGCCTACCGCAAGAGACCCAGTACTTC
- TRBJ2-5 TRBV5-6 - CASSLDQGRETQYF TGTGCCAGCAGCTTGGATCAGGGTCGGGAGACCCAGTACTTC
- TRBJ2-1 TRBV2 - CASRDSLREQFF TGTGCCAGCAGGGACTCCCTCAGGGAGCAGTTCTTC
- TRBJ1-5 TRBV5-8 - CASSLWGGGNQPQHF TGTGCCAGCAGCTTGTGGGGGGGCGGCAATCAGCCCCAGCATTTT
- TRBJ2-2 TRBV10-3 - CAIRRTPPGELFF TGTGCCATCAGGAGGACACCGCCCGGGGAGCTGTTTTTT
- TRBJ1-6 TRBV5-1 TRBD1 CASSSGTANSPLHF TGCGCCAGCAGCTCCGGGACAGCAAATTCACCCCTCCACTTT
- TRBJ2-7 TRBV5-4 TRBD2 CASSPGSGGSSYEQYF TGTGCCAGCAGCCCGGGTAGCGGGGGTAGCTCCTACGAGCAGTACTTC
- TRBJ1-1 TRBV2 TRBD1 CASRPRTGLNTEAFF TGTGCCAGCAGACCTCGGACAGGGCTGAACACTGAAGCTTTCTTT
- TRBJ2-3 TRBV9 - CASSVARESDTQYF TGTGCCAGCAGCGTGGCCAGGGAATCAGATACGCAGTATTTT
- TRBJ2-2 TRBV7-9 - CASSRDNGPGELFF TGTGCCAGCAGCCGGGACAACGGCCCCGGGGAGCTGTTTTTT
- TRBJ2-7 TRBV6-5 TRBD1 CASSLDRVAYEQYF TGTGCCAGCAGCCTCGACAGGGTTGCCTACGAGCAGTACTTC
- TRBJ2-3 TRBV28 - CASSFSNTQYF TGTGCCAGCAGTTTTTCCAATACGCAGTATTTT
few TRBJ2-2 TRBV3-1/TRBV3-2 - CASSQDRGPTNTGELFF TGTGCCAGCAGCCAAGATCGCGGCCCTACGAACACCGGGGAGCTGTTTTTT
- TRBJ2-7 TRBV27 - CASSLRDNGEQYF TGTGCCAGCAGTTTAAGGGACAATGGCGAGCAGTACTTC
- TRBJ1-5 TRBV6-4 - CASSDPRGGWPQHF TGTGCCAGCAGTGATCCTCGGGGGGGCTGGCCCCAGCATTTT
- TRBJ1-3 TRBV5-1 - CASSLAGGGNTIYF TGCGCCAGCAGCTTGGCCGGGGGTGGAAACACCATATATTTT
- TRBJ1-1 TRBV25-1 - CASTFDSHTEAFF TGTGCCAGCACTTTTGACAGCCACACTGAAGCTTTCTTT
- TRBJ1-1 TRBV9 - CASSVASGRATEAFF TGTGCCAGCAGCGTAGCTTCCGGCAGGGCCACTGAAGCTTTCTTT
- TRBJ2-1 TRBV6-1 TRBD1 CASSEGTALTYNEQFF TGTGCCAGCAGTGAGGGGACAGCCCTTACCTACAATGAGCAGTTCTTC
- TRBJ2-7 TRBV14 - CASSQGSWQGTYEQYF TGTGCCAGCAGCCAAGGATCTTGGCAGGGAACCTACGAGCAGTACTTC
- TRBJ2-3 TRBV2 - CASSATVGTDTQYF TGTGCCAGCAGTGCGACAGTTGGCACAGATACGCAGTATTTT
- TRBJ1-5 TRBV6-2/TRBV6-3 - CASSMTEVLGNQPQHF TGTGCCAGCAGCATGACAGAGGTCCTCGGCAATCAGCCCCAGCATTTT
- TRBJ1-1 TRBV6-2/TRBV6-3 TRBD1 CASSYDGQGRTEAFF TGTGCCAGCAGTTACGATGGACAGGGGAGAACTGAAGCTTTCTTT
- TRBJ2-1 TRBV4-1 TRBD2 CASSQSGLVNYNEQFF TGCGCCAGCAGCCAATCGGGACTAGTAAATTACAATGAGCAGTTCTTC
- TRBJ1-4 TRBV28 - CASSSSVGLGEKLFF TGTGCCAGCAGTTCCTCCGTGGGGCTTGGTGAAAAACTGTTTTTT
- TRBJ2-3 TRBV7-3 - CASSLSGRTDTQYF TGTGCCAGCAGCTTATCAGGCCGCACAGATACGCAGTATTTT
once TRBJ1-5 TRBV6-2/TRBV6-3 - CASSYLGVASSQPQHF TGTGCCAGCAGTTACCTCGGGGTTGCGTCGAGTCAGCCCCAGCATTTT
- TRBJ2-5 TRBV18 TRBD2 CASSPPTSWGETQYF TGTGCCAGCTCACCACCGACTAGCTGGGGAGAGACCCAGTACTTC
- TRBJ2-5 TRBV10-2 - CASSDQGKNQETQYF TGCGCCAGCAGTGATCAGGGAAAGAACCAAGAGACCCAGTACTTC
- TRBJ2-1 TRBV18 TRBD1 CASSPGTGGLDEQFF TGTGCCAGCTCACCAGGGACAGGGGGTTTGGATGAGCAGTTCTTC
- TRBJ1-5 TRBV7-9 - CASSSSGYSNQPQHF TGTGCCAGCAGCTCCAGCGGCTATAGCAATCAGCCCCAGCATTTT
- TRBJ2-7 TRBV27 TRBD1 CASSLTGDPQNEQYF TGTGCCAGCAGTTTAACAGGGGACCCCCAGAACGAGCAGTACTTC
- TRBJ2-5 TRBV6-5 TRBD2 CATEGTSGFVETQYF TGTGCCACCGAGGGGACTAGCGGATTCGTCGAGACCCAGTACTTC
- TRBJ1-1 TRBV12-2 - CAISRDNEAFF TGTGCCATTTCACGGGACAATGAAGCTTTCTTT
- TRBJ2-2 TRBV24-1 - CATSDLWAANTGELFF TGTGCCACCAGTGATCTCTGGGCCGCGAACACCGGGGAGCTGTTTTTT
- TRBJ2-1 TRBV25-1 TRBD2 CASSEPLSGGRAEQFF TGTGCCAGCAGTGAACCCCTTTCGGGGGGGCGGGCTGAGCAGTTCTTC
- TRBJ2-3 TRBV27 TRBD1 CASTTGADTQYF TGTGCCAGCACAACAGGGGCCGATACGCAGTATTTT
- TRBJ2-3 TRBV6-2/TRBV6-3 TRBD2 CASSSFPSGGAADTQYF TGTGCCAGCAGTTCCTTCCCTAGCGGGGGGGCTGCAGATACGCAGTATTTT
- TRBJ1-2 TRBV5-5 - CASSLDSLWFVF TGTGCCAGCAGCTTGGACAGCCTCTGGTTCGTCTTC
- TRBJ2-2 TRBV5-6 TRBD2 CASSSGLAGSNTGELFF TGTGCCAGCAGCTCTGGACTAGCGGGGTCGAACACCGGGGAGCTGTTTTTT
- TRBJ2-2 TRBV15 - CATSRDSPINTGELFF TGTGCCACCAGCAGAGATAGCCCTATAAACACCGGGGAGCTGTTTTTT
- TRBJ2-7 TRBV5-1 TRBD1 CASSRTGTSYEQYF TGCGCCAGCAGTCGGACAGGAACCTCCTACGAGCAGTACTTC
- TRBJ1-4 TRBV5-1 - CASSMLGTSNEKLFF TGCGCCAGCAGCATGCTCGGGACAAGCAATGAAAAACTGTTTTTT
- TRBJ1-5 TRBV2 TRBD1 CASRDRGGNQPQHF TGTGCCAGCAGGGACAGGGGAGGCAATCAGCCCCAGCATTTT
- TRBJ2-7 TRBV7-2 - CASSLAQIQVFSYEQYF TGTGCCAGCAGCTTAGCGCAGATCCAGGTTTTCTCCTACGAGCAGTACTTC
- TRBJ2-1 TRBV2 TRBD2 CASSEHPSGGSYNEQFF TGTGCCAGCAGTGAACATCCAAGCGGGGGTTCCTACAATGAGCAGTTCTTC
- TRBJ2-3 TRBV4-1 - CASSQDTGSRVAQYF TGCGCCAGCAGCCAAGATACGGGGTCTAGGGTCGCGCAGTATTTT
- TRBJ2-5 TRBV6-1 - CASSDGVSSPRTQYF TGTGCCAGCAGTGACGGGGTCAGCAGTCCTCGGACCCAGTACTTC
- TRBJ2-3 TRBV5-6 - CASSFRATDTQYF TGTGCCAGCAGCTTCAGGGCCACAGATACGCAGTATTTT
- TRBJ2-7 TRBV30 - CACIGGVYEQYF TGTGCCTGTATCGGAGGGGTCTACGAGCAGTACTTC
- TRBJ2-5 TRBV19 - CASSRARGGEETQYF TGTGCCAGTAGTCGTGCCAGGGGTGGGGAAGAGACCCAGTACTTC
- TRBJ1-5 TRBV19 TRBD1 CASTDALDRVNQPQHF TGTGCCAGTACCGATGCGTTGGACAGGGTCAATCAGCCCCAGCATTTT
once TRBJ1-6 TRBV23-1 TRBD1 CASSQSYRGDSPLHF TGCGCCAGCAGTCAATCTTACAGGGGGGATTCACCCCTCCACTTT
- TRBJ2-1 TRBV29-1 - CSVELGGRYNEQFF TGCAGCGTTGAACTCGGGGGACGATACAATGAGCAGTTCTTC
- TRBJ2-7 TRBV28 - CASSFRLTSLEYF TGTGCCAGCAGTTTTAGATTAACTTCCCTGGAGTACTTC
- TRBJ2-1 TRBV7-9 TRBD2 CASSALLAGGRNEQFF TGTGCCAGCAGCGCACTTCTAGCGGGGGGGCGCAATGAGCAGTTCTTC
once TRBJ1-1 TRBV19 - CASTPRPTGNTEAFF TGTGCCAGTACCCCCCGCCCGACAGGGAACACTGAAGCTTTCTTT
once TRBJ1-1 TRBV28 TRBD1 CASSPHRGTGEVYTEAFF TGTGCCAGCAGCCCGCACAGGGGGACAGGGGAGGTTTACACTGAAGCTTTCTTT
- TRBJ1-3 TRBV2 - CASSIQGLGNTIYF TGTGCCAGCAGTATCCAGGGACTAGGAAACACCATATATTTT